A selection of T cell receptor beta chains follows, all from one sample in a study of T cells after posttransplantation cyclophosphamide. Clones were read by immunoSEQ multiplex PCR, and TCRdb kept only the in-frame ones, dropping some. The sample includes 5,000 to 6,000 clones, about 71% of them seen just once. Sequenced here: PBMCs, sampled after allogeneic stem cell transplant with posttransplant cyclophosphamide. The receptors originated from a male patient between 60 and 69 years old who received an allogeneic stem cell transplant from an unrelated donor, was CMV-positive, and had no GVHD. Some T cells may have originated in the graft donor. The CDR3 runs from the conserved cysteine through the conserved F or W. Fields, in order: CDR3 DNA, CDR3 protein, clone size, D gene, J gene, V gene. A D gene is named only where the DNA matches it firmly. The size of a clone is reported for some rows only, either as once, few or many, or as a class for expanded clones.

TGTGCCAGCAGGGGGACGGGGGGCAATGAGCAGTTCTTC	CASRGTGGNEQFF	NA	TRBD2	TRBJ2-1	TRBV7-9
TGCGCCAGCAATCCAGGGACTAGCATTGTTCATGAGCAGTTCTTC	CASNPGTSIVHEQFF	NA	TRBD2	TRBJ2-1	TRBV5-1
TGTGCCAGCAGTTTCTTCCGGGGGGCTGGGGAAAAACTGTTTTTT	CASSFFRGAGEKLFF	NA	NA	TRBJ1-4	TRBV28
TGTGCCAGCAAACGGGGGGTATACGAGCAGTACTTC	CASKRGVYEQYF	once	TRBD2	TRBJ2-7	TRBV28
TGTGCCAGCAGAGCCGGGACAGGGATCCCCAATCAGCCCCAGCATTTT	CASRAGTGIPNQPQHF	NA	TRBD1	TRBJ1-5	TRBV2
TGCGCCAGCAGCTTGGCCGGATGGGCGTACAATGAGCAGTTCTTC	CASSLAGWAYNEQFF	NA	NA	TRBJ2-1	TRBV5-1
TGTGCCAGCACCGGGACTACTATAGATACGCAGTATTTT	CASTGTTIDTQYF	NA	TRBD2	TRBJ2-3	TRBV6-1
TGTGCCAGCAGTCCCATATCAGTGGCCCGCGGGGGAAACTACGAGCAGTACTTC	CASSPISVARGGNYEQYF	NA	TRBD2	TRBJ2-7	TRBV28
TGTGCCAGCAGTCAACAAGAGACCCAGTACTTC	CASSQQETQYF	NA	NA	TRBJ2-5	TRBV2
TGTGCCAGCAGCCCGGAGGGGGAGCTGTTTTTT	CASSPEGELFF	NA	NA	TRBJ2-2	TRBV7-9
TGTGCCAGCAGCACTGGTAGTGCGAAAGAGACCCAGTACTTC	CASSTGSAKETQYF	NA	NA	TRBJ2-5	TRBV9
TGTGCCAGCAGCGTAGTCGGGGGTTGGAACACTGAAGCTTTCTTT	CASSVVGGWNTEAFF	NA	NA	TRBJ1-1	TRBV9
TGTGCCAGCAGCCCATCTAGCGGGATCACGGCAGATACGCAGTATTTT	CASSPSSGITADTQYF	NA	TRBD2	TRBJ2-3	TRBV7-2
TGCGCCAGCGGCGGGGTCTCTGGGGCCAACGTCCTGACTTTC	CASGGVSGANVLTF	NA	NA	TRBJ2-6	TRBV5-1
TGTGCCAGCAGATTCCTAGCGGGAGTGCCAGATGAGCAGTTCTTC	CASRFLAGVPDEQFF	NA	TRBD2	TRBJ2-1	TRBV6-1
TGCGCCAGCAGCTTGGGGGGGCTTAGCTACAATGAGCAGTTCTTC	CASSLGGLSYNEQFF	NA	NA	TRBJ2-1	TRBV5-1
TGTGCCAGCAGTGTAGGGCACGGGACAGATCAAGAGACCCAGTACTTC	CASSVGHGTDQETQYF	NA	TRBD1	TRBJ2-5	TRBV25-1
TGTGCCAGCAGCTCCCCCCGCCAGGCACAAGAGACCCAGTACTTC	CASSSPRQAQETQYF	NA	NA	TRBJ2-5	TRBV7-2
TGCGCCAGCAGCTTGGGACAGGGGGTTGTCGCTGAAGCTTTCTTT	CASSLGQGVVAEAFF	NA	TRBD1	TRBJ1-1	TRBV5-1
TGCGCCAGCATCGCCCTCTCTCCGGGAACTGAAGCTTTCTTT	CASIALSPGTEAFF	few	NA	TRBJ1-1	TRBV10-2
TGCGCCAGCATCGACGGACAGTTCAGCTCCTACGAGCAGTACTTC	CASIDGQFSSYEQYF	NA	NA	TRBJ2-7	TRBV10-1
TGTGCTAGTGGTTTGGGAGCGGGACGGGGCACCGGGGAGCTGTTTTTT	CASGLGAGRGTGELFF	NA	TRBD2	TRBJ2-2	TRBV12-5